This T cell receptor beta chain was sequenced for a study of CD8 T cells in ankylosing spondylitis. Notes on the study in general: There was reportedly significant enrichment of clones that were disease-linked in matched ankylosing spondylitis synovial fluid.

Trimming took off 2 bases at V and 7 bases at J, with 9 bases between the two ends. This CDR3 has 13 amino acids. This clonotype was seen at least ten times. Its antigen is still unknown. MiXCR, run by TCRdb on the 5' RACE reads, gives a single entry per CDR3 protein. The profile covers about 220,000 distinct CDR3 sequences, with over 9.5% appearing a single time and 20% to 25% taken by the ten largest. Sequencing was carried out using blood, either unsorted or a sorted T cell fraction (not recorded which). This receptor was taken from a male donor with ankylosing spondylitis or in good health (not recorded which). The V call is TRBV12-3 or TRBV12-4, the J call TRBJ2-1; no clear D. CDR3 protein: CASSLWAGNEQFF. CDR3 nucleotides: TGTGCCAGCAGTTTATGGGCTGGTAATGAGCAGTTCTTC.